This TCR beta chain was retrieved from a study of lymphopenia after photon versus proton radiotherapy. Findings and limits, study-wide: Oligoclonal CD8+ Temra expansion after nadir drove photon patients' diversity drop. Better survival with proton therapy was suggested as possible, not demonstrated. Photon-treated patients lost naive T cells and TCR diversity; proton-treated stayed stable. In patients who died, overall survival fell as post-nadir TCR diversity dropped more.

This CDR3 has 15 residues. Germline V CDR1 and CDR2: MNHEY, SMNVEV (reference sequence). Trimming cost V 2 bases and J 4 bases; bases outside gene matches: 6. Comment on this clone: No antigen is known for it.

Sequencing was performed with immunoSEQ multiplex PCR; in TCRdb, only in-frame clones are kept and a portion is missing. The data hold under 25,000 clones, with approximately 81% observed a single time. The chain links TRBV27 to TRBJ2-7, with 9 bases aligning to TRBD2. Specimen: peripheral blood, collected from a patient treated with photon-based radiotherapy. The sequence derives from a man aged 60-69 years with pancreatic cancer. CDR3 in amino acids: CASSLAAGGRYEQYF. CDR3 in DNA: TGTGCCAGCAGTTTAGCGGCGGGGGGGAGGTACGAGCAGTACTTC.